This TCR beta chain was sequenced for a study of metastatic and nonmetastatic thyroid tumors. Many counts were recorded for this clone. No patient had received any treatment before thyroid surgery. V gave up 7 bases and J gave up 6 bases, with 12 bases separating them. There are 13 residues in the CDR3. CDR1 is SGHVS, CDR2 FQNEAQ, per germline. Original processing notes: Using the CDR3 differences seen across clinicopathological groups, the authors built a distant-metastasis classifier for papillary thyroid cancer, which was meant to discriminate distant-metastatic patients. TCRdb redid the clone calls on the PCR reads using MiXCR. These V and J calls originate from TCRdb's pipeline instead of the authors' own analysis. In the table there are about 93,000 clones, roughly 13% of which are singletons.

The material sequenced was blood. This chain links TRBV7-8 with TRBJ2-2, with unresolved D. This receptor was taken from a female donor with papillary thyroid cancer or a benign thyroid nodule (not recorded which). Some clones in this sample may be carry-over from other donors' samples. The CDR3 here is CASTFGVSGELFF. Written as DNA, the CDR3 is TGTGCCAGCACCTTTGGGGTATCCGGGGAGCTGTTTTTT.